The rows below give T cell receptor beta chains drawn from one sample of a study of immune characterization of retroperitoneal liposarcoma. One entry per CDR3 protein results from TCRdb running MiXCR on the PCR reads. There are some 10,000 distinct CDR3 sequences in the sample; roughly 29% occur only once, and about 10% lies in the top ten. Specimen: tumor tissue. The source is a female donor with retroperitoneal liposarcoma. Both conserved end residues are part of each CDR3. A D gene is named only where the DNA matches it firmly.

j_gene | d_gene | v_gene | CDR3aa
. | TRBD2 | TRBV11-3 | CASSLLSGGAKVSEQYF
TRBJ2-5 | TRBD2 | TRBV11-3 | CASSLVVREGRETQYF
. | TRBD1 | TRBV19 | CASSKDRGLGNEQFF
TRBJ1-2 | TRBD1 | TRBV6-1 | CASTIQTGGYYGYTF
TRBJ1-5 | . | TRBV10-1 | CASSVPSVGRANQPQHF
. | TRBD1 | TRBV12-5 | CASGTSTGTGVNEQFF
TRBJ2-1 | . | TRBV11-3 | CASSLKGDLYNEQFF
TRBJ2-1 | TRBD2 | TRBV4-3 | CASSIFRGREGAYEQFF
TRBJ2-5 | . | TRBV25-1 | CASSEGRLEQYF
TRBJ2-3 | TRBD1 | TRBV7-2 | CASTLRAYRGLSYNEQYF
TRBJ2-7 | TRBD2 | TRBV27 | CASSLSGTSGYFSSYEQYF
TRBJ2-1 | TRBD2 | TRBV12-3/TRBV12-4 | CASSYETSGRNNEQFF
TRBJ2-1 | . | TRBV7-2 | CASSLGGHQGETQFF
TRBJ2-5 | TRBD2 | TRBV6-6 | CASSYQAGGGRTQYF
TRBJ1-2 | . | TRBV6-5 | CASSYNSGAGGYTF
TRBJ2-1 | . | TRBV6-6 | CASSYSTYRKNEQFF
TRBJ2-5 | . | TRBV11-3 | CASSLGVSEWETQYF
TRBJ1-6 | TRBD1 | TRBV6-1 | CASEEGQAYSPLHF
TRBJ2-5 | . | TRBV7-2 | CASSFHREAQYF
. | . | TRBV7-9 | CASSLIPSTYNEQYF
TRBJ2-2 | TRBD2 | TRBV11-3 | CASSFSGLAENTGELFF
. | . | TRBV6-6 | CASSYSSGLFEQYF
. | TRBD2 | TRBV6-8 | CASSVEAGGPETQYF
TRBJ1-6 | . | TRBV6-1 | CASIGQGAYEQFFGPGTRLHF
TRBJ1-5 | TRBD1 | TRBV7-2 | CASSLRTGNNQPQHF
TRBJ1-1 | . | TRBV6-1 | CASSEAAAGATEAFF
TRBJ2-1 | TRBD2 | TRBV6-1 | CASSRTGTRGDYEQFF
. | . | TRBV7-8 | CASSVTEKEYEQYF
TRBJ1-2 | . | TRBV7-8 | CASSSGTLDGGYTF
TRBJ2-1 | TRBD1 | TRBV6-6 | CASSYGTGSYNEQFF
TRBJ1-2 | TRBD1 | TRBV4-1 | CASSPRTGTDYGYTF
. | . | TRBV11-3 | CASSSGTPYEQYF
. | . | TRBV4-1 | CASSRLVGGQETQYF
TRBJ2-2 | TRBD2 | TRBV6-1 | CASALAGGGGELFF
. | . | TRBV4-3 | CASSSWDLQETQYF
TRBJ2-1 | . | TRBV27 | CASRTVVNEQFF
TRBJ1-4 | . | TRBV6-6 | CASSYGQTTNEKLFF